The clone carrying this T cell receptor beta chain has a handful of counts. This specimen comes from a study of molecular identifiers for immune sequencing clone quantification. Study overall: Replicate runs used RNA from about 19,000 or 110,000 naive CD8 cells, which was split five ways into aliquots, and four of those aliquots were then sequenced.

The naive CD8 libraries originated from between roughly 17,000 and 1,000,000 sorted cells and drew on 10%, 30% or 50% RNA. Both previously described methods and listed TCR primers were employed to make bulk TCR libraries. TCRdb re-analysed the PCR reads in MiXCR, keeping a single row per CDR3 protein. The profile shows about 97,000 distinct CDR3 sequences, less than 25% of them singletons. Germline V CDR1 and CDR2: LGHNA, YSLEER. Trimming left V 0 bases short and J 4 bases short, with 13 bases between. This CDR3 has 16 residues. The source material was naive CD8+ T cells from blood, with Jurkat cell RNA spiked in. The subset: FACS-sorted CD8+CD4-CCR7+CD45RA+ naive T cells. This TCR was recovered from a human donor in good health. Some libraries in this study had Jurkat cell RNA spiked in. The V and J genes are TRBV4-3 and TRBJ1-3, with D maybe TRBD1 (5 bases). CDR3 bases: TGCGCCAGCAGCCAAGACAGGAGACAGCTCGGAAACACCATATATTTT. Its translation is CASSQDRRQLGNTIYF.